These T cell receptor beta chains were read from a single sample in a study of shared clonotypes between healthy human individuals. Data came from immunoSEQ multiplex PCR; TCRdb stores just in-frame clones and leaves some out. This table has 2,500,000 or so clones, approximately 92% appearing once. The sequenced sample consisted of naive CD4+ T cells sorted from blood. These receptors originate from a man in his late teens or twenties in good health. Both conserved end residues are trimmed from each CDR3. For some rows the clone size is stated as once, few or many, or as a class when expanded; others skip it.

v_call: TRBV6-6
j_call: TRBJ2-6
clone_size: NA
cdr3_aa: ASSRGQGAGANVLT

v_call: TRBV18
j_call: TRBJ2-7
clone_size: NA
cdr3_aa: ASSPGPAYEQY

v_call: TRBV5-8
j_call: TRBJ2-2
clone_size: NA
cdr3_aa: ASSPAYLELF

v_call: TRBV27
j_call: TRBJ2-5
clone_size: NA
cdr3_aa: ASSPLQGRETQY

v_call: TRBV4-1
j_call: TRBJ1-2
clone_size: NA
cdr3_aa: ASSIGTGGVYGYT

v_call: TRBV29-1
j_call: TRBJ1-5
clone_size: few
cdr3_aa: SVSLGSNQPQH

v_call: TRBV6-5
j_call: TRBJ1-1
clone_size: NA
cdr3_aa: ASSLRQSTEAF

v_call: TRBV4-1
j_call: TRBJ2-7
clone_size: NA
cdr3_aa: ASSQVINRIHEQY

v_call: TRBV7-8
j_call: TRBJ2-3
clone_size: NA
cdr3_aa: ASSLVMGVVSDTQY

v_call: TRBV2
j_call: TRBJ2-3
clone_size: once
cdr3_aa: ASRDSGGLAEQY

v_call: TRBV7-3
j_call: TRBJ2-1
clone_size: NA
cdr3_aa: ASSSGVNNEQF

v_call: TRBV7-9
j_call: TRBJ2-1
clone_size: NA
cdr3_aa: ASSRLAGEQF

v_call: TRBV18
j_call: TRBJ2-7
clone_size: NA
cdr3_aa: ASSRGGQGNYEQY

v_call: TRBV6-1
j_call: TRBJ2-7
clone_size: NA
cdr3_aa: ASSPTPGLSYEQY

v_call: TRBV5-1
j_call: TRBJ2-5
clone_size: NA
cdr3_aa: ASSLMTDRETQY

v_call: TRBV9
j_call: TRBJ2-3
clone_size: NA
cdr3_aa: ASSVQRGTDTQY

v_call: TRBV19
j_call: TRBJ2-3
clone_size: NA
cdr3_aa: ASSTVGISTDTQY

v_call: TRBV28
j_call: TRBJ1-5
clone_size: NA
cdr3_aa: ASSSGGTSNQPQH

v_call: TRBV18
j_call: TRBJ2-7
clone_size: NA
cdr3_aa: ASSPRDGRRIYEQY

v_call: TRBV6-1
j_call: TRBJ1-5
clone_size: NA
cdr3_aa: ASSGSGGGQPQH

v_call: TRBV2
j_call: TRBJ2-1
clone_size: NA
cdr3_aa: ASSITEYNEQF

v_call: TRBV18
j_call: TRBJ2-7
clone_size: NA
cdr3_aa: ASSPPGLSYEQY

v_call: TRBV19
j_call: TRBJ2-1
clone_size: once
cdr3_aa: ASSNLAGGLAEQF

v_call: TRBV7-2
j_call: TRBJ2-1
clone_size: once
cdr3_aa: ASSLGDRENNEQF

v_call: TRBV18
j_call: TRBJ1-2
clone_size: NA
cdr3_aa: ASSPPYAGAANYGYT

v_call: TRBV19
j_call: TRBJ1-2
clone_size: NA
cdr3_aa: ASSMSGTGDYGYT

v_call: TRBV6-5
j_call: TRBJ2-3
clone_size: NA
cdr3_aa: ASSFQGRARTDTQY

v_call: TRBV30
j_call: TRBJ1-2
clone_size: few
cdr3_aa: AWSVRPQGNYGYT

v_call: TRBV29-1
j_call: NA
clone_size: NA
cdr3_aa: SVAQGYEQY

v_call: TRBV5-1
j_call: TRBJ2-7
clone_size: NA
cdr3_aa: ASSPNPLAGGVYEQY

v_call: TRBV7-8
j_call: TRBJ1-1
clone_size: NA
cdr3_aa: ASSLAGRGDNTEAF

v_call: TRBV14
j_call: TRBJ1-1
clone_size: once
cdr3_aa: ASSQSRGTEAF

v_call: TRBV5-1
j_call: TRBJ2-1
clone_size: NA
cdr3_aa: ASSMGPPPNEQF

v_call: TRBV9
j_call: TRBJ2-7
clone_size: NA
cdr3_aa: ASSVTAGSAYEQY

v_call: TRBV6-5
j_call: TRBJ1-4
clone_size: NA
cdr3_aa: ASSYVEGSHEKLF

v_call: TRBV19
j_call: TRBJ1-2
clone_size: NA
cdr3_aa: ASSLQGTTPPQGGYT

v_call: TRBV25-1
j_call: TRBJ1-6
clone_size: NA
cdr3_aa: ASSSGAFNSPLH

v_call: TRBV9
j_call: TRBJ2-3
clone_size: NA
cdr3_aa: ASSVEGRVGTQY

v_call: TRBV27
j_call: TRBJ2-7
clone_size: NA
cdr3_aa: ASSLRTHYEQY

v_call: TRBV7-2
j_call: TRBJ2-5
clone_size: once
cdr3_aa: ASSLRTRGPQETQY

v_call: TRBV10-2
j_call: TRBJ2-5
clone_size: NA
cdr3_aa: ASTHYMGETQY

v_call: TRBV18
j_call: TRBJ2-1
clone_size: NA
cdr3_aa: ASSSEEGQF

v_call: TRBV19
j_call: TRBJ2-5
clone_size: NA
cdr3_aa: ASSVAGDGYKTQY

v_call: TRBV10-3
j_call: TRBJ1-2
clone_size: NA
cdr3_aa: AISQGSPEVYGYT

v_call: TRBV5-5
j_call: TRBJ1-5
clone_size: NA
cdr3_aa: ASSTGGNQPQH

v_call: TRBV7-9
j_call: TRBJ1-2
clone_size: NA
cdr3_aa: ASSLGAGTAGYGYT

v_call: TRBV5-4
j_call: TRBJ2-2
clone_size: few
cdr3_aa: ASSLDNRGKDGELF

v_call: TRBV27
j_call: TRBJ2-7
clone_size: NA
cdr3_aa: ASSANPGTPTYEQY